This T cell receptor (beta chain) is from a study of control samples from healthy donors and cancer patients. Assay used: immunoSEQ multiplex PCR; TCRdb lists only in-frame clones, some missing. The sample records approximately 110,000 clones, approximately 90% being singletons. Trimming cost V 3 bases and J 4 bases, with 6 bases left between them. CDR3 size: 12 residues. The germline CDR1 and CDR2 sequences are MNHNS and SASEGT. The source material was blood. The chain employs TRBV6-1 and TRBJ1-1, with D unresolved. The receptor was derived from a human donor in good health. The donor label of this sample is uncertain. The CDR3, as DNA: TGTGCCAGCAGTGATTGGAGCACTGAAGCTTTCTTT. Amino acid sequence: CASSDWSTEAFF.